The clone carrying this T cell receptor (beta chain) was recorded many times. Its antigen is currently unknown. This specimen includes other DNA sequences encoding the same CDR3. This sample is drawn from a study of T cells after posttransplantation cyclophosphamide. There are 16 residues in the CDR3. From germline, CDR1 is SGHVS and CDR2 FNYEAQ. Trimming took off 5 bases at V and 6 bases at J, with 20 bases between the two ends. Peripheral blood was collected from the related graft donor on the marrow donation day. General study results and limits: TRB clonality was highly associated with recipient CMV seropositivity and reactivation. Later post-transplant blood repertoires were often dominated by donor CD8+ memory clones. Tissue-infiltrating T cells from skin or gut overlapped little with blood T cells.

Measured with immunoSEQ multiplex PCR; TCRdb has only the in-frame clones, and not every one. The sample shows about 38,000 clones, no singletons; the ten largest hold around 2.5%. The chain has TRBV7-6 and TRBJ2-1; TRBD1 is a possible D gene (6 bases). Sequencing was carried out using PBMCs. The receptor was isolated from a man between 45 and 60 years old in good health, CMV-negative, and a related stem cell transplant donor. CDR3 sequence reads: CASSLHREGWVNEQFF. DNA for the CDR3: TGTGCCAGCAGCCTCCACAGGGAAGGGTGGGTCAATGAGCAGTTCTTC.